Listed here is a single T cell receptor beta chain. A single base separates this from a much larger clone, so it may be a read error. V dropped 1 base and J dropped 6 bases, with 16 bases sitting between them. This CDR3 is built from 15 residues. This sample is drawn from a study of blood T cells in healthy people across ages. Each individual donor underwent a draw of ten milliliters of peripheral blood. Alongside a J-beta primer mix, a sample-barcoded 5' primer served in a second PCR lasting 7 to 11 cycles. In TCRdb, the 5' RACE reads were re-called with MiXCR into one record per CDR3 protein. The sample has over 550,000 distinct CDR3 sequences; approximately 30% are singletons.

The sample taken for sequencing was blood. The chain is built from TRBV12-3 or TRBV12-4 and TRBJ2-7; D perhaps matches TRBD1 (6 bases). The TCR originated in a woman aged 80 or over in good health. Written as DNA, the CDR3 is TGTGCCAGCAGTTTAGAGCAGGGGTCCTTTTGCGAGCAGTACTTC. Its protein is CASSLEQGSFCEQYF.